This TCR beta chain derives from a study of blood T cell repertoires in COVID-19. The overall study: Specimens from acute and convalescent COVID-19 originated in the United States, Italy and Spain. PBMCs, B-cell-depleted T cells, or T cells provided the cDNA or gDNA that made up the material.

One Seattle source followed patients from active infection through their disease course. V lost 0 bases, J lost 1 base, and 3 bases stayed unmatched. From germline, CDR1 is SGDLS and CDR2 YYNGEE. CDR3 size: 16 residues. Authors' data handling: Cell counts per sample came from amplifying reference gene primers. The data were produced by immunoSEQ multiplex PCR, yet TCRdb's version contains in-frame clones alone and is incomplete. V and J calls and clone size come straight from that table; D and trimming were deduced from the DNA. The sample carries over 200,000 clones, approximately 83% recorded once. The sequence derives from a woman younger than 45 with COVID-19, enrolled during active disease. The specimen was peripheral blood. This chain connects TRBV9 to TRBJ2-7; the match to TRBD1 covers 11 bases. The CDR3 nucleotides are TGTGCCAGCAGCGTAGCTGGACAGGGGGCTTCCTACGAGCAGTACTTC. The encoded protein is CASSVAGQGASYEQYF.